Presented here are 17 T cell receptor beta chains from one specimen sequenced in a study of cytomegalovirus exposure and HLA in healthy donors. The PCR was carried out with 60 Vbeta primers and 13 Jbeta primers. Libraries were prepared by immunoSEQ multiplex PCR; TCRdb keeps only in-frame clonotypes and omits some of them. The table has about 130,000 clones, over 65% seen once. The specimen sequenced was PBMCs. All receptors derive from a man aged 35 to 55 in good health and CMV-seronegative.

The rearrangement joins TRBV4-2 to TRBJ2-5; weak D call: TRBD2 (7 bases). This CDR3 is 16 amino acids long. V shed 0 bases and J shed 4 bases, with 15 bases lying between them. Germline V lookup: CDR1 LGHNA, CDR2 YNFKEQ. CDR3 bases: TGTGCCAGCAGCCAAGATGCGGGGGCGTTGGGAGAGACCCAGTACTTC. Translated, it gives CASSQDAGALGETQYF.

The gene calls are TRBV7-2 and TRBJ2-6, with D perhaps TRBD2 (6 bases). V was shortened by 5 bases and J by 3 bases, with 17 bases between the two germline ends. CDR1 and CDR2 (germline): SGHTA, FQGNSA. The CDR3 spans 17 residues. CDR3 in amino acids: CASSPSGLANGANVLTF. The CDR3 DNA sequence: TGTGCCAGCAGCCCGAGTGGGCTAGCGAATGGGGCCAACGTCCTGACTTTC. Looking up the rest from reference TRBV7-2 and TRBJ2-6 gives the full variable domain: GAGVSQSPSNKVTEKGKDVELRCDPISGHTALYWYRQSLGQGLEFLIYFQGNSAPDKSGLPSDRFSAERTGGSVSTLTIQRTQQEDSAVYLCASSPSGLANGANVLTFGAGSRLTVL.

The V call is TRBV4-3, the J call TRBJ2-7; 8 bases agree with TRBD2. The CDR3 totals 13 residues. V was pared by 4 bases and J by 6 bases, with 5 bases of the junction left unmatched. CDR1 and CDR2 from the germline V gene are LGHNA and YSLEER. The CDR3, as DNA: TGCGCCAGCAGCCCGGGACTAGAACTCGAGCAGTACTTC. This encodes CASSPGLELEQYF.

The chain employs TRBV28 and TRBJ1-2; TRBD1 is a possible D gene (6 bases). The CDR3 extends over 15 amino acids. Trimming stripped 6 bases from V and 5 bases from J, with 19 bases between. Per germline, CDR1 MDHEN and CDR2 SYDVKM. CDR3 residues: CASSVGRDTLYGYTF. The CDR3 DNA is TGTGCCAGCAGCGTCGGCCGGGACACCTTATATGGCTACACCTTC.

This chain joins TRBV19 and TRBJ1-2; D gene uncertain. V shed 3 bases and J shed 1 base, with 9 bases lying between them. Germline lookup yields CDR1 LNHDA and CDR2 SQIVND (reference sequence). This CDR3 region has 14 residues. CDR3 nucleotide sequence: TGTGCCAGTAGTATCCAGATAAATAACTATGGCTACACCTTC. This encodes CASSIQINNYGYTF.

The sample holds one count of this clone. DNA for the CDR3: TGTGCCAGCAGTTACTCGAGTATCCAAGAGACCCAGTACTTC. This sequence encodes CASSYSSIQETQYF. The J gene is TRBJ2-5, the V gene TRBV6-6; D is uncertain. V was shortened by 0 bases and J by 1 base, with 6 bases between the two germline ends. This CDR3 is built from 14 residues. Looked up from germline, CDR1 is MNHNY and CDR2 is SVGAGI (reference sequence).

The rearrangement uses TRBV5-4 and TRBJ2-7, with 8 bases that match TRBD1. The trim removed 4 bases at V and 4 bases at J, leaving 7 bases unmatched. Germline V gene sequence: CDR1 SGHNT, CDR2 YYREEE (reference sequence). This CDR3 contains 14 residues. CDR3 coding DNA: TGTGCCAGCAGCCCGATGGACAGGGCGTACGAGCAGTACTTC. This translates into CASSPMDRAYEQYF.

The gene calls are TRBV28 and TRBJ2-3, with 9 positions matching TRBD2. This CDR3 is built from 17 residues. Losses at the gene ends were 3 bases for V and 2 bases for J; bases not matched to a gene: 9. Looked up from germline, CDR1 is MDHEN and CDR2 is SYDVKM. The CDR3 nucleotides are TGTGCCAGCAGTTTGTCAATAGCGGGGGCTATCACAGATACGCAGTATTTT. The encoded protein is CASSLSIAGAITDTQYF.

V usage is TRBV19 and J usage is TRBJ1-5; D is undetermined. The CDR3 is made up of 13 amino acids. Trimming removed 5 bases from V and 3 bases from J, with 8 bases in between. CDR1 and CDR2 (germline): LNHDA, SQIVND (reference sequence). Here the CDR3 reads CASSFGDNQPQHF. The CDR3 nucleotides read TGTGCCAGTAGTTTCGGGGACAATCAGCCCCAGCATTTT.

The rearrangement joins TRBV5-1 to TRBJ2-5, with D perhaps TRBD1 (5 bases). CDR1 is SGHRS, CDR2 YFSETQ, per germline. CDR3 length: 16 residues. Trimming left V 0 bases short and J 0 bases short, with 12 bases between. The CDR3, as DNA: TGCGCCAGCAGCTTGGGAGACAGACCCAACCAAGAGACCCAGTACTTC. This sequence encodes CASSLGDRPNQETQYF.

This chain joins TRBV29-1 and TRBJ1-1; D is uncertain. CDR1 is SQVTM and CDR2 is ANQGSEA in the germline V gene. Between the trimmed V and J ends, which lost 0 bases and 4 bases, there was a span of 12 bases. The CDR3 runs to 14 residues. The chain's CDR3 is CSVEEGAGSTEAFF. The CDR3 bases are TGCAGCGTTGAAGAGGGAGCGGGAAGCACTGAAGCTTTCTTT.

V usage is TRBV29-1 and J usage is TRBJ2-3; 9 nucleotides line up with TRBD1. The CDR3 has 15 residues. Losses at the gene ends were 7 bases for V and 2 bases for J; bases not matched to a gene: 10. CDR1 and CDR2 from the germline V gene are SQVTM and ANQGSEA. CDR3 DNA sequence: TGCAGCGGGGCCGGGGACAGGGACTCCACAGATACGCAGTATTTT. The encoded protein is CSGAGDRDSTDTQYF.

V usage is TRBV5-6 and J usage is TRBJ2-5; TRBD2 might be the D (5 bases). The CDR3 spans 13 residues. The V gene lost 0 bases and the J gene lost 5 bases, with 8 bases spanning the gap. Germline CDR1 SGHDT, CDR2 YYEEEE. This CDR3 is CASSLGGFETQYF. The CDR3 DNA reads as TGTGCCAGCAGCTTGGGAGGGTTTGAGACCCAGTACTTC.

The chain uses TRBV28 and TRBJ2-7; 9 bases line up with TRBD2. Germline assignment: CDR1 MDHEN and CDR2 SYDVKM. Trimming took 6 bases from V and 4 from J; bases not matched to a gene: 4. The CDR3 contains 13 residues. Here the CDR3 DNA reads TGTGCCAGCAGACCGGGACTAGCATACGAGCAGTACTTC. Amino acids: CASRPGLAYEQYF.

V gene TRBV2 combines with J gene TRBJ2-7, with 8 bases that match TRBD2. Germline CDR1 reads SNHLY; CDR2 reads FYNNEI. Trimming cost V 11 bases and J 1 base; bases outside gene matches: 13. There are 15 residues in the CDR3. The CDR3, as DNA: TGTGCCTCGTGGCGGGGGGCGGTTCAATCCTACGAGCAGTACTTC. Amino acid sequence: CASWRGAVQSYEQYF.

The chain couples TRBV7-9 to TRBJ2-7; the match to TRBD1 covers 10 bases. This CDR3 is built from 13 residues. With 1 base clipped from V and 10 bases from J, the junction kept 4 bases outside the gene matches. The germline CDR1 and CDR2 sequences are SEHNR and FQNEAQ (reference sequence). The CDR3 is CASSLEGDRGQYF. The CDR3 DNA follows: TGTGCCAGCAGCTTAGAGGGGGACAGGGGTCAGTACTTC. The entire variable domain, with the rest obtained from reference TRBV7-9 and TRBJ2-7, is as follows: DTGVSQNPRHKITKRGQNVTFRCDPISEHNRLYWYRQTLGQGPEFLTYFQNEAQLEKSRLLSDRFSAERPKGSFSTLEIQRTEQGDSAMYLCASSLEGDRGQYFGPGTRLTVT.

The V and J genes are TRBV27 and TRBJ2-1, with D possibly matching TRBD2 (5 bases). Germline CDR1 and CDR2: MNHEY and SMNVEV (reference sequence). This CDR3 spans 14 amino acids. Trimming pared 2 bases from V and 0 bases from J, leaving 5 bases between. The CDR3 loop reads CASSLGSSYNEQFF. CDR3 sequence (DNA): TGTGCCAGCAGTTTAGGGAGCTCCTACAATGAGCAGTTCTTC.